The entry below describes one TCR beta chain. V was shortened by 0 bases and J by 0 bases, with 9 bases between the two germline ends. The germline gives CDR1 DFQATT, CDR2 SNEGSKA (reference sequence). The CDR3 is made up of 15 amino acids. The data are from a study of T cells after yellow fever vaccination. Study-level information: SMART-Seq v4 Ultra Low Input prepared the low-cell-number fractions.

Researchers made TCR cDNA using 5'RACE template switching, and this step added a universal primer site and UMIs. TCRdb re-called the 5' RACE reads through MiXCR, storing one row per CDR3 protein. The table records a few hundred thousand distinct CDR3 sequences, around 13% of them present only once. The origin of this receptor is a man aged 30 to 45 who received the YFV17D yellow fever vaccine. The J gene is TRBJ2-1, the V gene TRBV20-1; no clear D gene. Specimen: CD4+ T cells sorted from PBMCs, collected 45 days after the yellow fever booster vaccination. The CDR3 protein is CSARDLRSSYNEQFF. In DNA, the CDR3 is TGCAGTGCTAGAGATTTGAGGAGCTCCTACAATGAGCAGTTCTTC.